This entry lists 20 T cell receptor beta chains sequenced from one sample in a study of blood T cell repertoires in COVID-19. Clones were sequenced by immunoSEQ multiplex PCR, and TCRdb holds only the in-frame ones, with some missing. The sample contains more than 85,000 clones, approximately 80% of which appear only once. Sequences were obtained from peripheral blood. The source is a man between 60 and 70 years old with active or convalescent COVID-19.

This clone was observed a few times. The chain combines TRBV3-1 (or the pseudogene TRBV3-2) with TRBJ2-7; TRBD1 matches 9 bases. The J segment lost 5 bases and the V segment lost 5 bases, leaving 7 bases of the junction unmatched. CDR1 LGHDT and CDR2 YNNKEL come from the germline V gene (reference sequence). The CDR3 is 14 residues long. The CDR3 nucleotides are TGTGCCAGCAGCTCGGACAGGGGTGACAACGAGCAGTACGTC. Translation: CASSSDRGDNEQYV.

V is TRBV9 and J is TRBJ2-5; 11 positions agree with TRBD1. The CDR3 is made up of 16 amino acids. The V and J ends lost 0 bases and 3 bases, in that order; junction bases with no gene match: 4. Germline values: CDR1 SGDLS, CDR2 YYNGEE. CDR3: CASSVARDRGEETQYF. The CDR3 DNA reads TGTGCCAGCAGCGTAGCTCGGGACAGGGGGGAAGAGACCCAGTACTTC.

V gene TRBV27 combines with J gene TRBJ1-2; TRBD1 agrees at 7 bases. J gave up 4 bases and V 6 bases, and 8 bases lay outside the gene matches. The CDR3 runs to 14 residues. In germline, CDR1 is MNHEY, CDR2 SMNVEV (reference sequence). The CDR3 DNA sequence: TGTGCCAGCAGGCTCCAGGGGGTAGGCTATGGCTACACCTTC. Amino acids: CASRLQGVGYGYTF.

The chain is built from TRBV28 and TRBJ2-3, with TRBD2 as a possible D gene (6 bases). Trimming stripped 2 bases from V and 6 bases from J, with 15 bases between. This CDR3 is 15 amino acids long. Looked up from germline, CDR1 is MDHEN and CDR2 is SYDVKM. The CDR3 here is CASSLSGPGIDTQYF. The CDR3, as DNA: TGTGCCAGCAGTTTAAGCGGGCCGGGCATCGATACGCAGTATTTT.

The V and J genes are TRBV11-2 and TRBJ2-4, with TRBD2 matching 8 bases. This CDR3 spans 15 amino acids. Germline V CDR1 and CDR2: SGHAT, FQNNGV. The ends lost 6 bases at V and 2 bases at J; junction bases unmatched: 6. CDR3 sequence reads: CASSSLAAPKNIQYF. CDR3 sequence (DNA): TGTGCCAGCAGTTCACTAGCGGCTCCCAAAAACATTCAGTACTTC.

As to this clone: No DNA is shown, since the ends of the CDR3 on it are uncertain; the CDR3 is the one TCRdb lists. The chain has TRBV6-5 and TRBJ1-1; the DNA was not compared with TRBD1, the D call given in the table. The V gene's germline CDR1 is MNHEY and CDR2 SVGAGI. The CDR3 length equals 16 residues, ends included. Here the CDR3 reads CASSSSDRGRWTEAFF.

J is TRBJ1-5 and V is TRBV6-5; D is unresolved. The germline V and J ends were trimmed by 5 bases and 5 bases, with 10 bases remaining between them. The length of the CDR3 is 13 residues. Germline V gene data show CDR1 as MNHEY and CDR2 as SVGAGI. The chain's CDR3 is CASSMSYDQPQHF. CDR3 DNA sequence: TGTGCCAGCAGTATGTCCTATGATCAGCCCCAGCATTTT.

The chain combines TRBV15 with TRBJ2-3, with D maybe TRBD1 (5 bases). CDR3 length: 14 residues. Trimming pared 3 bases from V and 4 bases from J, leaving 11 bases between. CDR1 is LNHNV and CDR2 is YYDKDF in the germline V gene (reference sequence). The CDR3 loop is CATSRGQGPDTQYF. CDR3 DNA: TGTGCCACCAGCAGGGGTCAGGGCCCAGATACGCAGTATTTT.

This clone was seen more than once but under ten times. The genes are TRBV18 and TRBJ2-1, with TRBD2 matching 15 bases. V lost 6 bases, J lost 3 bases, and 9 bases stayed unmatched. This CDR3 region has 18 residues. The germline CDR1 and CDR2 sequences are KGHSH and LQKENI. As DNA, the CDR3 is TGTGCCAGCTCCCCCCGGACTAGCGGGAGGGCGGTCTACAATGAGCAGTTCTTC. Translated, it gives CASSPRTSGRAVYNEQFF.

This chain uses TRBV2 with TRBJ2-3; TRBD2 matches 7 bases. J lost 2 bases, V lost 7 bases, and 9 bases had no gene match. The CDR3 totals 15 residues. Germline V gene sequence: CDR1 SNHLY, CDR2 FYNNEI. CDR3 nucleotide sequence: TGTGCCAGCAAAAAGCGGGAATTACCCACAGATACGCAGTATTTT. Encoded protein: CASKKRELPTDTQYF.

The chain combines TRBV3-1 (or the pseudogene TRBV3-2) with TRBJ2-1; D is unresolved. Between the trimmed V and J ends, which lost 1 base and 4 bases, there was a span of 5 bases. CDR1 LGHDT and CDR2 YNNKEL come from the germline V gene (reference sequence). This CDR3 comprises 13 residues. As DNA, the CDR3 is TGTGCCAGCAGCCAAGGGCGGTACAATGAGCAGTTCTTC. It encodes CASSQGRYNEQFF.

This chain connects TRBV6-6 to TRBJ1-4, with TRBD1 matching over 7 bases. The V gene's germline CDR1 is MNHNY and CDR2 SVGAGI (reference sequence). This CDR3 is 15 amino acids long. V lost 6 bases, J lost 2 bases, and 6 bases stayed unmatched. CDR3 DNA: TGTGCCAGCAGCTCGACAGGGAGGACTAATGAAAAACTGTTTTTT. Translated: CASSSTGRTNEKLFF.

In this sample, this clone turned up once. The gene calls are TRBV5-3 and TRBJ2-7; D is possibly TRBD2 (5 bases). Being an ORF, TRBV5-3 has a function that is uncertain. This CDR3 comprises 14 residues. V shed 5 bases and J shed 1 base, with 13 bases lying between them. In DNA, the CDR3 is TGTGCCAGAAGTTCTACGGGGTTTTCCTACGAGCAGTACGTC. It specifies CARSSTGFSYEQYV.

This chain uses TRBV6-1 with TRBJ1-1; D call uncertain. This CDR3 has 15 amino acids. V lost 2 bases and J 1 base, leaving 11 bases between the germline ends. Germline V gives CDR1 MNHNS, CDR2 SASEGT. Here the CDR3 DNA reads TGTGCCAGCAGTGAATTCGACATACCGAACACTGAAGCTTTCTTT. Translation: CASSEFDIPNTEAFF.

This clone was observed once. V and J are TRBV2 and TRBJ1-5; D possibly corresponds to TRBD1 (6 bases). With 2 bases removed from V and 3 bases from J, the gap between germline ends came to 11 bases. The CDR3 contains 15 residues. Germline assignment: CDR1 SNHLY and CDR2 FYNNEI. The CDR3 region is CASSESGQYNQPQHF. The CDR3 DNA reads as TGTGCCAGCAGTGAATCGGGACAATACAATCAGCCCCAGCATTTT.

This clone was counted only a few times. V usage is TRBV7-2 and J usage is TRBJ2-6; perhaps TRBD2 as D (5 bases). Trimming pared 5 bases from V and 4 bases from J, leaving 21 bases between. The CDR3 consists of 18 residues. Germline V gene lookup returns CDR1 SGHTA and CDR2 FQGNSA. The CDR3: CASSPRLGSSGGANVLTF. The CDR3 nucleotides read TGTGCCAGCAGCCCTAGACTGGGGAGTTCGGGAGGGGCCAACGTCCTGACTTTC.

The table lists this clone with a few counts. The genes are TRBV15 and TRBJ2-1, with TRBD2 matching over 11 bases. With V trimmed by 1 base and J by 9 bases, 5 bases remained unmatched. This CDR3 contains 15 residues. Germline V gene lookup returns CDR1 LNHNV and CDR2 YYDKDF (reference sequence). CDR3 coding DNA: TGTGCCACCAGCAGAGCTGGCACTAGCGGGAGTGAGCAGTTCTTC. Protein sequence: CATSRAGTSGSEQFF. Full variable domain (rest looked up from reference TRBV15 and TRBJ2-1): DAMVIQNPRYQVTQFGKPVTLSCSQTLNHNVMYWYQQKSSQAPKLLFHYYDKDFNNEADTPDNFQSRRPNTSFCFLDIRSPGLGDTAMYLCATSRAGTSGSEQFFGPGTRLTVL.

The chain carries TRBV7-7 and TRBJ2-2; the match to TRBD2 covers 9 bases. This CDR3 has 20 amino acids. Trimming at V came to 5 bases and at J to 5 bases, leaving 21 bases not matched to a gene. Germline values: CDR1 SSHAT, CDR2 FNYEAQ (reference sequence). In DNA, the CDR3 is TGTGCCAGCAGCCCGGTACGGCTAGCGGGACGGAGGAGGCTAACCGGGGAGCTGTTTTTT. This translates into CASSPVRLAGRRRLTGELFF.

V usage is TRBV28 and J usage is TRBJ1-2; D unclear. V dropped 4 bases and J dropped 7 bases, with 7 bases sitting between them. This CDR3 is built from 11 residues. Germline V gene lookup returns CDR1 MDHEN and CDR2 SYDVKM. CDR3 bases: TGTGCCAGCAGTTCCCTCAGTGGCTACACCTTC. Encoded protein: CASSSLSGYTF.

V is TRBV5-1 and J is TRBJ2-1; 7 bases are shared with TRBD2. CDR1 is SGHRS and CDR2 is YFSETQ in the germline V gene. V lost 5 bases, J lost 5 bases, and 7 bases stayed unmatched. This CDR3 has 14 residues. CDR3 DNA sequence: TGCGCCAGCAGGCCTAGCGGTAGCCACAATGAGCAGTTCTTC. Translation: CASRPSGSHNEQFF.